This entry features one T cell receptor beta chain sequence. Patients in Seattle were enrolled during active infection, then followed longitudinally. The data belong to a study of blood T cell repertoires in COVID-19. Method: immunoSEQ multiplex PCR; TCRdb's copy keeps in-frame clones and lacks some. The table has some 330,000 clones, just under 90% seen once. V dropped 0 bases and J dropped 0 bases, with 9 bases sitting between them. Germline CDR1 and CDR2: MNHNY and SVGAGI (reference sequence). CDR3 length: 15 amino acids. The receptor's source is a woman in her 30s with COVID-19, enrolled during active disease. This chain joins TRBV6-6 and TRBJ2-7; D is possibly TRBD2 (5 bases). The sample consisted of peripheral blood. As DNA, the CDR3 is TGTGCCAGCAGTTACTCGCGGGCGGCCTCCTACGAGCAGTACTTC. Its translation is CASSYSRAASYEQYF.